This T cell receptor (beta chain) was sequenced during a study of ipilimumab plus nivolumab after autologous stem cell transplantation. Sequenced by immunoSEQ multiplex PCR; TCRdb stores in-frame clones only, minus some. This sample carries 2,500 to 3,500 clones, about 80% of them seen once, and the ten largest clones take more than 9%. In germline, CDR1 is MNHEY, CDR2 SMNVEV (reference sequence). The trim removed 5 bases at V and 5 bases at J, leaving 9 bases unmatched. The CDR3 is made up of 14 amino acids. The chain has TRBV27 and TRBJ2-7; 7 nucleotides align to TRBD1. The receptor was isolated from a male donor with primary mediastinal lymphoma. The sequencing here drew on PBMCs, taken in a trial of ipilimumab plus nivolumab as post-transplant consolidation. The CDR3 DNA follows: TGTGCCAGCAGTCCACGACAGGGAGCCCACGAGCAGTACTTC. Protein sequence: CASSPRQGAHEQYF.